One and the same sample provided the 32 T cell receptor beta chains below, sequenced in a study of T cell repertoires in cytomegalovirus infection. Each CDR3 protein gets one entry after TCRdb re-called the reads with MiXCR. Here the sample spans 85,000 to 120,000 distinct CDR3 sequences, approximately 15% being singletons. Sequenced sample: PBMCs. Receptor source: a human donor in good health (CMV status not recorded). Some clones in this sample may be carry-over from other donors' samples.

This clonotype has only a few counts. V usage is TRBV20-1 and J usage is TRBJ1-1; no clear D. Germline CDR1 is DFQATT and CDR2 is SNEGSKA (reference sequence). The CDR3 length is 13 residues. V gave up 0 bases and J gave up 5 bases, with 10 bases separating them. CDR3 sequence reads: CSARDWDVTEAFF. Written as DNA, the CDR3 is TGCAGTGCTAGAGATTGGGATGTGACTGAAGCTTTCTTT.

The chain employs TRBV20-1 and TRBJ1-5; 9 bases align to TRBD1. Germline V gene sequence: CDR1 DFQATT, CDR2 SNEGSKA (reference sequence). V was pared by 2 bases and J by 5 bases, with 4 bases of the junction left unmatched. The CDR3 sequence is 14 residues long. CDR3 loop: CSARHRGRDQPQHF. DNA of the CDR3: TGCAGTGCTAGACACAGGGGGCGTGATCAGCCCCAGCATTTT.

This clonotype was seen many times. V is TRBV12-3 or TRBV12-4 and J is TRBJ1-3; perhaps TRBD1 as D (6 bases). This CDR3 comprises 12 residues. The CDR3 coding sequence is TGTCCCGAGGGGGTCTTTGCAAACACCATATATTTT. Translated: CPEGVFANTIYF.

This clonotype was detected ten times or more. This chain joins TRBV7-2 and TRBJ2-3; tentative D call: TRBD2 (6 bases). In germline, CDR1 is SGHTA, CDR2 FQGNSA. This CDR3 is built from 14 residues. V was trimmed by 6 bases and J by 1 base, leaving 11 bases between them. This CDR3 reads CASSFGGGTDTQYF. CDR3 sequence (DNA): TGTGCCAGCAGTTTTGGAGGGGGCACAGATACGCAGTATTTT.

This clonotype appeared many times. This chain uses TRBV7-9 with TRBJ2-3, with 16 positions matching TRBD2. Looked up from germline, CDR1 is SEHNR and CDR2 is FQNEAQ (reference sequence). Unmatched junction bases numbered 7, after V lost 2 bases and J lost 11 bases. The CDR3 loop spans 16 amino acids. CDR3 DNA: TGTGCCAGCAGCTTACCCGGGACTAGCGGGGGGGCCTTGCAGTATTTT. It encodes CASSLPGTSGGALQYF.

This clonotype was counted between two and nine times. The rearrangement joins TRBV5-6 to TRBJ1-3; D remains unclear. Germline assignment: CDR1 SGHDT and CDR2 YYEEEE. CDR3 size: 14 residues. The V gene lost 4 bases and the J gene lost 0 bases, with 8 bases spanning the gap. The CDR3 protein is CASSQGPSGNTIYF. DNA of the CDR3: TGTGCCAGCAGCCAAGGACCCTCTGGAAACACCATATATTTT.

This clonotype was detected many times. This chain joins TRBV7-2 and TRBJ1-2; 8 bases map to TRBD1. The length of the CDR3 is 15 residues. V trimming: 2 bases; J trimming: 3 bases; junction bases outside the gene matches: 5. The germline gives CDR1 SGHTA, CDR2 FQGNSA. This chain's CDR3 is CASSLQGAFDYGYTF. The CDR3 region has the DNA TGTGCCAGCAGCTTACAGGGGGCCTTCGACTATGGCTACACCTTC.

The J gene is TRBJ1-2, the V gene TRBV7-6, with D perhaps TRBD1 (5 bases). CDR1 is SGHVS and CDR2 is FNYEAQ in the germline V gene. Trimming removed 5 bases at V and 4 bases at J, with 14 bases between. The CDR3 is 14 amino acids. For the CDR3, the DNA is TGTGCCAGCAGCCAACCAGGGTTTGGCTATGGCTACACCTTC. Encoded protein: CASSQPGFGYGYTF.

The chain links TRBV27 to TRBJ1-5; TRBD1 is a possible D gene (5 bases). Per the germline V gene, CDR1 is MNHEY and CDR2 is SMNVEV (reference sequence). Trimming pared 2 bases from V and 0 bases from J, leaving 11 bases between. The length of the CDR3 is 16 residues. The CDR3 loop is CASSLKAGYSNQPQHF. As DNA, the CDR3 is TGTGCCAGCAGTTTAAAAGCAGGGTATAGCAATCAGCCCCAGCATTTT.

This clonotype appeared a single time. It may be a read error: a sequence one base away is much more abundant. The rearrangement joins TRBV7-2 to TRBJ2-6, with a possible D match to TRBD1 (6 bases). CDR1 is SGHTA and CDR2 is FQGNSA in the germline V gene. V lost 3 bases and J 3 bases, leaving 12 bases between the germline ends. The CDR3 contains 16 residues. This CDR3 is CASSLQGSLGANVLTF. In DNA form, the CDR3 reads TGTGCCAGCAGCTTGCAGGGGTCCCTTGGGGCCAACGTCCTGACTTTC.

The chain couples TRBV20-1 to TRBJ1-1; tentatively, D is TRBD1 (5 bases). The germline V gene encodes CDR1 DFQATT and CDR2 SNEGSKA (reference sequence). The CDR3 loop spans 13 amino acids. The V and J ends lost 6 bases and 7 bases respectively, with 18 bases between them. The CDR3 nucleotides read TGCAGTGCCACGTCAAGGGGCGGAAATGAAGCTTTCTTT. Protein sequence: CSATSRGGNEAFF.

The CDR3 bases are TGTGCCAGCAGCAGGGACCGCGACGGCACAGATACGCAGTATTTT. Protein sequence: CASSRDRDGTDTQYF. The chain couples TRBV6-1 to TRBJ2-3; D tentatively reads TRBD1 or TRBD2 (5 bases each). This CDR3 has 15 residues. Germline loops: CDR1 MNHNS, CDR2 SASEGT. Deletions cut 6 bases from V and 1 base from J, with 14 bases between.

This clonotype has a handful of counts. The gene calls are TRBV12-3 or TRBV12-4 and TRBJ2-5; 7 bases match TRBD1. The CDR3 contains 14 residues. V was pared by 6 bases and J by 5 bases, with 9 bases of the junction left unmatched. In nucleotides, the CDR3 is TGTGCCAGCAGCCGATTCCGGGACAGTGAGACCCAGTACTTC. This encodes CASSRFRDSETQYF.

The V gene is TRBV6-2 or TRBV6-3, the J gene TRBJ1-1; TRBD1 agrees at 7 bases. Trimming at V came to 6 bases and at J to 5 bases, leaving 9 bases not matched to a gene. The CDR3 is 14 residues long. Germline CDR1 reads MNHEY; CDR2 reads SVGEGT. CDR3 DNA sequence: TGTGCCAGCAGCCCCCAGGGGGAACGGACTGAAGCTTTCTTT. Translated, it gives CASSPQGERTEAFF.

The chain is built from TRBV12-3 or TRBV12-4 and TRBJ1-5; 9 bases align to TRBD1. With 6 bases clipped from V and 3 bases from J, the junction kept 9 bases outside the gene matches. The length of the CDR3 is 16 residues. The CDR3, as DNA: TGTGCCAGCAGCTCCGGGACAGGGCCTTACAATCAGCCCCAGCATTTT. Its protein is CASSSGTGPYNQPQHF.

This clonotype has at least ten counts. The genes are TRBV7-2 and TRBJ1-1, with 7 bases lining up with TRBD1. Germline values: CDR1 SGHTA, CDR2 FQGNSA. This CDR3 region has 14 residues. V shed 5 bases, J shed 3 bases, and the junction held 6 bases outside the gene matches. The CDR3 nucleotides read TGTGCCAGCAGCCCCCAGGGGGGCGACACTGAAGCTTTCTTT. Translated: CASSPQGGDTEAFF.

This rearrangement joins TRBV11-1 to TRBJ1-1; 10 nucleotides match TRBD1. Germline CDR1 reads SGHAT; CDR2 reads FQDESV (reference sequence). Trimming cost V 5 bases and J 4 bases; bases outside gene matches: 10. This CDR3 is built from 16 residues. The chain's CDR3 is CASSLHGDRGGTEAFF. Written as DNA, the CDR3 is TGTGCCAGCAGCCTGCATGGGGACAGGGGCGGCACTGAAGCTTTCTTT. Based on the CDR3 plus reference TRBV11-1 and TRBJ1-1, the full variable domain is EAEVAQSPRYKITEKSQAVAFWCDPISGHATLYWYRQILGQGPELLVQFQDESVVDDSQLPKDRFSAERLKGVDSTLKIQPAELGDSAMYLCASSLHGDRGGTEAFFGQGTRLTVV.

V is TRBV3-1 and J is TRBJ2-5; D not certain. Trimming took off 3 bases at V and 5 bases at J, with 7 bases between the two ends. The CDR3 sequence is 12 residues long. Germline loops: CDR1 LGHDT, CDR2 YNNKEL (reference sequence). The CDR3 reads CASSQLRETQYF. The DNA of the CDR3 is TGTGCCAGCAGCCAGTTAAGGGAGACCCAGTACTTC.

This clonotype was counted at least ten times. The V and J genes are TRBV14 and TRBJ1-2; D unresolved. Between the trimmed V and J ends, which lost 0 bases and 2 bases, there was a span of 7 bases. The germline gives CDR1 SGHDN, CDR2 FVKESK. The CDR3 runs to 14 residues. CDR3 sequence (DNA): TGTGCCAGCAGCCAAGAGACGGGCAACTATGGCTACACCTTC. Protein: CASSQETGNYGYTF.

This chain joins TRBV4-1 and TRBJ1-2; 9 nucleotides agree with TRBD1. The CDR3 has 16 residues. The junction had 10 bases not matched to a gene; V was cut back by 2 bases and J by 6 bases. Germline V lookup: CDR1 MGHRA, CDR2 YSYEKL. This chain's CDR3 is CASSQNSGQGLDGYTF. The CDR3 DNA follows: TGCGCCAGCAGCCAAAACTCGGGACAGGGTTTGGATGGCTACACCTTC.

The chain uses TRBV2 and TRBJ2-1; D gene ambiguous. From germline, CDR1 is SNHLY and CDR2 FYNNEI. V lost 4 bases to trimming and J lost 5 bases, with 9 bases between them. This CDR3 has 13 amino acids. In nucleotides, the CDR3 is TGTGCCAGCAGTGCGGTCAGACACAATGAGCAGTTCTTC. It yields the protein CASSAVRHNEQFF.

This clonotype turned up a few times. J is TRBJ1-2 and V is TRBV3-1; no definite D call. The CDR3 sequence is 14 residues long. CDR1 and CDR2 from the germline V gene are LGHDT and YNNKEL (reference sequence). V gave up 0 bases and J gave up 5 bases, with 10 bases separating them. The CDR3 DNA sequence: TGTGCCAGCAGCCAAGATGGAGGTGATTATGGCTACACCTTC. Its protein is CASSQDGGDYGYTF.

This clonotype was counted many times. The chain is built from TRBV5-4 and TRBJ2-5; 9 bases are shared with TRBD2. CDR1 is SGHNT and CDR2 is YYREEE in the germline V gene (reference sequence). V lost 4 bases and J lost 7; bases outside the gene matches: 11. The length of the CDR3 is 15 residues. The CDR3 reads CASSLGLARAGTQYF. DNA of the CDR3: TGTGCCAGCAGCCTCGGACTAGCGAGGGCTGGGACCCAGTACTTC.

Concerning this clonotype: A read error is possible here, since a much larger clone lies one base away. Lacking the conserved final phenylalanine or tryptophan, this CDR3 likely reflects a read error. The chain employs TRBV7-2 and TRBJ2-3, with 15 bases lining up with TRBD2. Germline-derived CDR1 and CDR2 are SGHTA and FQGNSA. V was pared by 5 bases and J by 5 bases, with 5 bases of the junction left unmatched. This CDR3 has 16 residues. The CDR3 nucleotides read TGTGCCAGCAGCATGCGGACTAGCGGGGGGGGAGATACGCAGTATTTA. It specifies CASSMRTSGGGDTQYL.

This clonotype has a handful of counts. The chain carries TRBV5-6 and TRBJ2-7, with a weak D call TRBD2 (6 bases). This CDR3 contains 17 residues. CDR1 SGHDT and CDR2 YYEEEE come from the germline V gene. The V end was cut by 0 bases, the J end by 1 base, with 17 bases between. For the CDR3, the DNA is TGTGCCAGCAGCTTGGATGGAGGGAGGTGGAAATCCTACGAGCAGTACTTC. Translated, it gives CASSLDGGRWKSYEQYF.

CDR3 sequence: CASRRRTSGGYTGELFF. The CDR3, as DNA: TGTGCCAGCAGAAGGAGGACTAGCGGGGGATATACCGGGGAGCTGTTTTTT. This chain connects TRBV2 to TRBJ2-2; 13 nucleotides agree with TRBD2. The CDR3 runs 17 residues. The trim removed 6 bases at V and 5 bases at J, leaving 9 bases unmatched. The germline gives CDR1 SNHLY, CDR2 FYNNEI.

This clonotype was seen at least ten times. The chain employs TRBV7-2 and TRBJ2-3; possible D gene TRBD2, 7 bases. Germline loops: CDR1 SGHTA, CDR2 FQGNSA. The CDR3 spans 12 residues. V dropped 8 bases and J dropped 4 bases, with 10 bases sitting between them. The CDR3 coding sequence is TGTGCCAGCCGGGGGGCTCCAGATACGCAGTATTTT. Its translation is CASRGAPDTQYF.

The chain recombines TRBV7-2 with TRBJ2-3; tentative D call: TRBD2 (5 bases). Germline V CDR1 and CDR2: SGHTA, FQGNSA. V was cut by 5 bases and J by 5 bases, with 11 bases left in between. The CDR3 runs 13 residues. The CDR3 nucleotides are TGTGCCAGCAGCACACAACTAGGAGATACGCAGTATTTT. Protein sequence: CASSTQLGDTQYF.

Many counts were recorded for this clonotype. J is TRBJ2-7 and V is TRBV5-6, with D possibly matching TRBD1 (5 bases). CDR1 and CDR2 (germline): SGHDT, YYEEEE. The CDR3 consists of 12 residues. Deletions cut 2 bases from V and 11 bases from J, with 14 bases between. The CDR3 protein is CASSFGSDSEYF. CDR3 coding DNA: TGTGCCAGCAGCTTTGGATCCGACAGCGAGTACTTC.

This clonotype occurred many times. The chain recombines TRBV20-1 with TRBJ2-7, with TRBD2 matching over 14 bases. CDR1 and CDR2 (germline): DFQATT, SNEGSKA (reference sequence). The CDR3 covers 17 residues. V shed 5 bases and J 0 bases; nucleotides not matched to a gene: 9. The CDR3 is CSAPKIGLAGGSYEQYF. The CDR3 nucleotides read TGCAGTGCTCCTAAAATAGGACTAGCGGGGGGCTCCTACGAGCAGTACTTC.

This clonotype has only a few counts. This chain joins TRBV2 and TRBJ1-3; no definite D call. The V and J ends lost 0 bases and 1 base respectively, with 4 bases between them. Germline values: CDR1 SNHLY, CDR2 FYNNEI. This CDR3 has 14 amino acids. The CDR3 sequence: CASSEATSGNTIYF. The DNA for the CDR3 is TGTGCCAGCAGTGAAGCCACGTCTGGAAACACCATATATTTT.

Of note for this clonotype: Possible read error: a much larger clone is one base away. The chain couples TRBV18 to TRBJ1-2; D is unclear. Germline CDR1 reads KGHSH; CDR2 reads LQKENI. The CDR3 contains 15 residues. In DNA form, the CDR3 reads TGTGCCAGCTCACCGAGAATTGACATGGACTATAGCTACACCTTC. This codes for CASSPRIDMDYSYTF.